Below are 2 T cell receptor beta chains sequenced from a single sample in a study of radiation and T cells in renal cell carcinoma. The time point: blood 4 weeks post-SBRT, at nephrectomy. Treatment described: 15 Gy SBRT to primary tumor, nephrectomy 4 weeks later. Measured with immunoSEQ multiplex PCR; TCRdb has only the in-frame clones, and not every one. The table has about 100,000 clones, 84% seen once. Sequencing used blood, obtained from a patient whose treatment included radiotherapy and nephrectomy. These receptor sequences come from a man aged 55 to 70 with renal cell carcinoma.

The V call is TRBV7-9, the J call TRBJ1-4; D unclear. This CDR3 spans 13 amino acids. V was clipped by 1 base and J by 6 bases, with 6 bases between them. Germline lookup yields CDR1 SEHNR and CDR2 FQNEAQ (reference sequence). Here the CDR3 reads CASSLDVDEKLFF. The CDR3 nucleotides read TGTGCCAGCAGCTTAGACGTCGATGAAAAACTGTTTTTT.

This clone has only a few counts. This chain connects TRBV11-3 to TRBJ2-1; 9 bases align to TRBD1. Looked up from germline, CDR1 is SGHNT and CDR2 is YENEEA. This CDR3 region has 15 residues. V shed 3 bases, J shed 10 bases, and the junction held 10 bases outside the gene matches. The CDR3 DNA sequence: TGTGCCAGCAGCTTCGGTCCCGGGACAGGGTACGAGCAGTTCTTC. It encodes CASSFGPGTGYEQFF. Complete variable domain (other parts from reference TRBV11-3 and TRBJ2-1): EAGVVQSPRYKIIEKKQPVAFWCNPISGHNTLYWYLQNLGQGPELLIRYENEEAVDDSQLPKDRFSAERLKGVDSTLKIQPAELGDSAVYLCASSFGPGTGYEQFFGPGTRLTVL.